A single sample is the source of the 2 T cell receptor beta chains below, sequenced in a study of T cells in Graves' hyperthyroidism and ophthalmopathy. Amplified regions were TCR beta CDR3 sequences from RNA transcripts. An initial round of RT-PCR targeting the TCR CDR3 relied on the HTBI primer set. One entry per CDR3 protein, called by TCRdb with MiXCR from the multiplex PCR reads. This sample yields about half a million distinct CDR3 sequences, of which less than 25% are seen a single time; 26% belongs to the top ten. Material: blood. The receptors shown here come from a man aged 18-30 years with Graves' hyperthyroidism.

The V call is TRBV28, the J call TRBJ1-2; TRBD1 agrees at 7 bases. Germline V gene data show CDR1 as MDHEN and CDR2 as SYDVKM. After removal of 5 bases from V and 3 bases from J, the junction contained 6 bases not matched to a gene. CDR3 length: 14 amino acids. CDR3 region: CASSIEGAYYGYTF. CDR3 DNA: TGTGCCAGCAGTATTGAGGGGGCCTACTATGGCTACACCTTC.

This clonotype has ten or more counts. The V and J genes are TRBV12-3 or TRBV12-4 and TRBJ2-5; the D gene is possibly TRBD2 (5 bases). The V gene lost 1 base and the J gene lost 5 bases, with 8 bases spanning the gap. The CDR3 has 13 residues. The CDR3 loop is CASSLVPSETQYF. CDR3 in DNA: TGTGCCAGCAGTTTAGTCCCTAGCGAGACCCAGTACTTC.